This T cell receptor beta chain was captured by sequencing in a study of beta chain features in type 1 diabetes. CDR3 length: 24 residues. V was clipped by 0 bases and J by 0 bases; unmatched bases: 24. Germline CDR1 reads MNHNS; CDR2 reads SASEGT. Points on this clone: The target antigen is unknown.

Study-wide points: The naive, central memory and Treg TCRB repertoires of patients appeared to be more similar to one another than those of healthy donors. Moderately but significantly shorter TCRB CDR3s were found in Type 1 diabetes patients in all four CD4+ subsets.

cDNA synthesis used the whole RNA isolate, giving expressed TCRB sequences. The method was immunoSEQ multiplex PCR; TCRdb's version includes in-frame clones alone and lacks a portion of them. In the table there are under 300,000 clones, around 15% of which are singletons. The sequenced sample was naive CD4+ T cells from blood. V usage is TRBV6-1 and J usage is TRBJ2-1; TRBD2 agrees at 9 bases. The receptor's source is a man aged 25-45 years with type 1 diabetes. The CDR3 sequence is CASSEARGLAGDQSRTSSYNEQFF. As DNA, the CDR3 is TGTGCCAGCAGTGAAGCGAGGGGATTAGCGGGAGATCAAAGTCGTACGAGCTCCTACAATGAGCAGTTCTTC.